The 8 T cell receptor beta chains reported below all come from one sample, sequenced in a study of T cell clonality in common variable immunodeficiency. Sequencing used immunoSEQ multiplex PCR; TCRdb keeps in-frame clones, though not all of them. The sample shows tens of thousands of clones, none of them appearing just once. The material sequenced was peripheral blood mononuclear cells. All receptors derive from a person aged 18 to 75 in good health.

Ten or more counts support this clone. Coverage ceases 3 residues before the CDR3 finishes, and the germline J gene fills in the end. This chain uses TRBV20-1 with TRBJ2-3, with unresolved D. The CDR3 loop spans 13 amino acids. Germline lookup yields CDR1 DFQATT and CDR2 SNEGSKA (reference sequence). The CDR3 sequence is CSASTLTSETQYF. The sequenced CDR3 bases are TGCAGTGCTAGTACGCTAACGAGTGAGACG.

In this sample, this clone turned up many times. The read ends 3 residues shy of where the CDR3 ends; the end is completed using the germline J gene. V gene TRBV7-3 combines with J gene TRBJ1-1, with D possibly TRBD1 on 6 matching bases. V dropped 3 bases and J dropped 6 bases, with 14 bases sitting between them. Germline CDR1 SGHTA, CDR2 FQGTGA. The CDR3 spans 14 residues. The covered CDR3 bases are TGTGCCAGCAGCTTGACGGACAGTATCTCTGAA. Protein sequence: CASSLTDSISE. The whole CDR3 reads CASSLTDSISEAFF.

This clone was observed at least ten times. The read halts 3 residues ahead of the CDR3 end, with the missing end drawn from the germline J gene. V and J are TRBV20-1 and TRBJ1-4, with D maybe TRBD1 (6 bases). CDR3 size: 14 residues. V lost 6 bases and J lost 5, with 16 bases in between. CDR1 DFQATT and CDR2 SNEGSKA come from the germline V gene (reference sequence). The part of the CDR3 DNA that was read is TGCAGTGCGGAGAGAGGGGGTTCGAATGAAAAA. It translates to CSAERGGSNEK. The whole CDR3 sequence reads CSAERGGSNEKLFF.

In this sample, this clone turned up many times. From the germline J gene comes the end of the CDR3, since the read stops 3 residues before it. This chain joins TRBV5-1 and TRBJ2-2, with D possibly TRBD1 on 5 matching bases. The CDR3 has 12 residues. Trimming removed 7 bases from V and 5 bases from J, with 9 bases in between. CDR1 and CDR2 from the germline V gene are SGHRS and YFSETQ. Partial CDR3 DNA: TGCGCCAGCGGACATGAAACCGGGGAG. It is translated as CASGHETGE. The full CDR3 reads CASGHETGELFF.

This clone was seen many times. The DNA ends 3 residues before the CDR3 does, and the rest of the CDR3 is filled in from the germline J gene. This rearrangement joins TRBV20-1 to TRBJ2-2, with TRBD1 matching 10 bases. Germline trimming cut 6 bases from V and 6 bases from J; bases unmatched to any gene: 7. The CDR3 loop spans 14 amino acids. Germline V gives CDR1 DFQATT, CDR2 SNEGSKA (reference sequence). The CDR3 loop reads CSAHRQGAAGELFF. The covered CDR3 bases are TGCAGTGCGCACAGACAGGGGGCGGCCGGGGAG.

This clone was seen many times. The DNA ends 3 residues before the CDR3 does, and the rest of the CDR3 is filled in from the germline J gene. This sequence joins TRBV5-5 and TRBJ2-7, with TRBD2 identical over 7 bases. This CDR3 region has 15 residues. Trimming took 3 bases from V and 3 from J; bases not matched to a gene: 9. Per germline, CDR1 SGHKS and CDR2 YYEKEE (reference sequence). CDR3 loop: CASSWSRGVGYEQYF. Incomplete CDR3 DNA: TGTGCCAGCAGCTGGTCCCGGGGGGTAGGCTACGAG.

This clone was counted many times. The sequenced fragment ends 3 residues before the CDR3 boundary, so the rest is inferred from the germline J gene. J is TRBJ2-3 and V is TRBV24-1, with a tentative D call TRBD1 (6 bases). The CDR3 consists of 16 residues. Germline assignment: CDR1 KGHDR and CDR2 SFDVKD. V lost 2 bases, J lost 0 bases, and 11 bases lay in between. The DNA read from the CDR3 is TGTGCCACCAGTGATTCCAGGGGTTGGAGCACAGATACG. Its protein product is CATSDSRGWSTDT. The full CDR3 is CATSDSRGWSTDTQYF.

The table lists this clone with many counts. With the read ending 3 residues before the CDR3 end, the germline J gene is used to fill in that end. The chain is built from TRBV20-1 and TRBJ2-1, with 9 bases that match TRBD1. There are 14 residues in the CDR3. The junction had 7 bases not matched to a gene; V was cut back by 1 base and J by 9 bases. CDR1 and CDR2 (germline): DFQATT, SNEGSKA (reference sequence). The CDR3 DNA, read in part, is TGCAGTGCTAGAGCCCGGACAGGGGTGGGTGAG. Its translation: CSARARTGVGE. The CDR3, in full, reads CSARARTGVGEQFF.